This TCR beta chain was recovered during a study of breast tumors, draining lymph nodes, adjacent tissues (dated by TCRdb to about 2016). For the wider study: In breast cancer patients, the study compared the TCR beta repertoires of tumor, adjacent nontumor tissue and axillary lymph nodes. In human breast cancer, the study set out to evaluate how tumor, surrounding tissue and draining lymph node repertoires relate to one another and whether T cells may move between these sites. General study outcomes and caveats: The conclusion that tumor T cells originate in lymph nodes was framed as consistent with a hypothesis rather than directly demonstrated. In luminal-like breast cancer, tumor and nontumor tissue repertoires resembled each other significantly more than in basal-like breast cancer. Tumor T-cell repertoires showed less diversity than lymph node repertoires and more diversity than nontumor tissue repertoires, and tumor T-cell repertoires showed preferential V and J gene usage. The data were judged consistent with most tumor T cells deriving from the lymph node and then expanding within tumor tissue.

V is cut by 3 bases and J by 4 bases, and the space between the germline ends is 6 bases. The cysteine opens and the phenylalanine closes a CDR3 of 12 amino acids. This entry keeps only the CDR3 DNA: 36 bases, framed from base 1. CDR1 and CDR2 (SEHNR, FQNEAQ) derive from the germline V gene (reference sequence). Comments on this clonotype: No antigen is known for it. Since a much larger clone is just one base distant, this may be a read error.

The sequencer listed for this sample is Illumina HiSeq 2000. Multiplex PCR amplification was used to build the TCR beta chain libraries. High-throughput sequencing was used to analyze the amplified TCR beta chain products. Clones were called with MiXCR by TCRdb after fastp trimmed the public reads at Q25, and only in-frame beta chains were retained. Entries are consolidated by CDR3 protein sequence, retaining the most common genes and DNA. The sample table shows some 120,000 distinct CDR3 sequences, and around 20% are seen once. The top ten clonotypes cover less than 4.5% of the sample. Lymph node samples came from the axillary draining lymph nodes of breast cancer patients.

Sequencing was performed on axillary lymph node tissue. The sequence derives from a female donor with breast cancer. Some clones in this sample may be carry-over from other donors' samples. The chain joins TRBV7-9 to TRBJ1-2; confidence is insufficient to name the D gene. The sequenced DNA is TGTGCCAGCAGCTTTAGCCCCTATGGCTACACCTTC. Its protein product is CASSFSPYGYTF.